This TCR beta chain was found in a study of T cells in tuberculosis (dated by TCRdb to 2016 to 2019). Turning to the overall study: In the study, CD1B tetramers and high-throughput TCR immunosequencing were combined to characterize T cells specific for the mycobacterial lipid antigen glucose monomycolate (GMM). The investigation overall reported the following: T cells that bind the CD1B-GMM tetramer with low affinity may have been missed by the stringent sort gate.

This clone showed up just a few times. No base quality information exists; no much larger clone differs at one position. Because TCR-alpha and TCR-beta chains were sequenced unpaired, no chain pairing information was available. The immunoSEQ multiplex PCR assay was used to generate TCR libraries, with TCR-beta and/or TCR-alpha/delta assays applied to each sample. Amplified TCR libraries were sequenced on the Illumina high-throughput platform. The source study handled its data this way. Clustering and dimensionality reduction relied on pairwise TCRdist distances among GMM-specific receptors from T cells that were either sorted ex vivo or expanded in vitro. Sequence motifs defined by gene usage and CDR3 content were checked for enrichment by comparing tetramer-positive and tetramer-negative populations. What TCRdb holds here is the immuneACCESS table cut down to in-frame rearrangements. Part of the clones is not present; checked against another copy, under half of the missing clones reflect an unresolved V gene, and the others are unexplained. That table supplies the V and J calls and clone size; D and trimming were determined from the DNA. In this sample the table shows 70,000 to 95,000 clones, under 95% of which occur a single time. 1.9% of the sample belongs to the ten largest clones.

Via the germline V gene, CDR1 is SGHTA and CDR2 FQGTGA. The germline V end is reduced by 3 bases and the J end by 2 bases; junction bases left unmatched: 3. The CDR3, cysteine through phenylalanine, is 15 amino acids long. Only CDR3 DNA is held: 45 bases, read in frame from base 1. PBMC were thawed, rested overnight, stained with GMM-loaded CD1B tetramer, a Live/Dead dye and anti-CD3, and then sorted on a FACS Aria II. C32 glucose monomycolate purified from Rhodococcus equi was loaded onto CD1B tetramers. Before cryopreservation, the PBMC used for tetramer sorting had been depleted of CD14-expressing monocytes as part of a separate study. From each donor, some 100,000 tetramer-negative cells were sorted and were analyzed alongside the tetramer-positive cells. Antigen-specific T cells were sorted from several healthy South African adults using GMM-loaded CD1B tetramers.

The chain uses TRBV7-3 and TRBJ2-3; 9 of the junction bases match TRBD2. This sequence was found in an adult woman with latent tuberculosis. Sequencing was carried out using CD1b-GMM tetramer-negative cells sorted from PBMCs. The cell subset or site label, read with the paper, signifies: T cells not binding CD1B-GMM tetramer, sorted from same donor. The CDR3 protein sequence reads: CASSLTSGSTDTQYF. The DNA is TGTGCCAGCAGCTTGACTAGCGGATCCACAGATACGCAGTATTTT.